One and the same sample provided the 10 T cell receptor beta chains below, sequenced in a study of beta chain features in type 1 diabetes. The authors reverse transcribed all of the isolated RNA, so sequencing captured expressed TCRB transcripts. Clones were read by immunoSEQ multiplex PCR, and TCRdb kept only the in-frame ones, dropping some. This repertoire shows 680,000 or so clones, roughly 16% found once; its top ten account for around 0.095%. The sequenced material came from naive CD4+ T cells from blood. These receptors were taken from a man between 18 and 29 years old in good health.

V usage is TRBV9 and J usage is TRBJ1-2; 8 bases match TRBD1. The length of the CDR3 is 18 residues. V lost 4 bases and J lost 1; bases outside the gene matches: 15. CDR1 and CDR2 from the germline V gene are SGDLS and YYNGEE. The DNA for the CDR3 is TGTGCCAGCAGCCCCCGTATAGGACAGGGACGCTATAACTATGGCTACACCTTC. Its protein is CASSPRIGQGRYNYGYTF.

The chain links TRBV4-3 to TRBJ2-3; D call uncertain. This CDR3 has 14 residues. V gave up 2 bases and J gave up 0 bases, with 6 bases separating them. CDR1 is LGHNA and CDR2 is YSLEER in the germline V gene. The CDR3 reads CASSQQGSTDTQYF. The CDR3 DNA reads TGCGCCAGCAGCCAACAAGGGAGCACAGATACGCAGTATTTT.

This clone has only a few counts. The rearrangement uses TRBV11-2 and TRBJ2-3; a possible D gene is TRBD2 (5 bases). Germline values: CDR1 SGHAT, CDR2 FQNNGV. The CDR3 covers 18 residues. The ends were cut back, 1 base at V and 1 base at J, with 18 bases in the middle. CDR3 amino acids: CASSLGLVPTRGTDTQYF. For the CDR3, the DNA is TGTGCCAGCAGCTTAGGGCTAGTCCCGACGCGGGGCACAGATACGCAGTATTTT.

This clone was picked up a small number of times. The gene calls are TRBV20-1 and TRBJ1-2, with D hard to call. The CDR3 sequence is 10 residues long. The V and J ends lost 6 bases and 6 bases respectively, with 8 bases between them. Germline loops: CDR1 DFQATT, CDR2 SNEGSKA (reference sequence). The CDR3 nucleotides read TGCAGTGCCCGGACCGATGGCTACACCTTC. Translation: CSARTDGYTF.

This clone occurred once. This sequence joins TRBV18 and TRBJ1-5; 9 bases match TRBD1. Germline CDR1 is KGHSH and CDR2 is LQKENI. V trimming: 4 bases; J trimming: 9 bases; junction bases outside the gene matches: 10. CDR3 length equals 15 residues. CDR3: CASSLTGTGLRPQHF. CDR3 DNA sequence: TGTGCCAGCTCACTAACCGGGACAGGGTTGCGGCCCCAGCATTTT.

This rearrangement joins TRBV6-6 to TRBJ1-2; TRBD1 might be the D (5 bases). Germline CDR1 and CDR2: MNHNY and SVGAGI (reference sequence). The CDR3 contains 14 residues. V lost 7 bases to trimming and J lost 4 bases, with 16 bases between them. CDR3 nucleotides: TGTGCCAGCAAACAGGACACGGGGGGCTATGGCTACACCTTC. Translating gives CASKQDTGGYGYTF.

Only a few counts were recorded for this clone. The CDR3 sequence: CASSAAPPRAKNIQYF. CDR3 DNA sequence: TGTGCCAGCAGCGCCGCCCCGCCTCGAGCCAAAAACATTCAGTACTTC. The gene calls are TRBV5-6 and TRBJ2-4, with D unresolved. The V end was cut by 4 bases, the J end by 0 bases, with 14 bases between. The CDR3 is 16 amino acids. Germline V gene data show CDR1 as SGHDT and CDR2 as YYEEEE.

The chain is built from TRBV7-3 and TRBJ1-2; D gene ambiguous. The germline V gene encodes CDR1 SGHTA and CDR2 FQGTGA. Trimming cost V 2 bases and J 4 bases, with 11 bases left between them. The CDR3 spans 14 residues. CDR3 DNA: TGTGCCAGCAGCTTAGGCGGCGCCCGCTATGGCTACACCTTC. As protein: CASSLGGARYGYTF.

The chain uses TRBV28 and TRBJ1-6; D is undetermined. In germline, CDR1 is MDHEN, CDR2 SYDVKM. The CDR3 totals 11 residues. Trimming cost V 7 bases and J 10 bases, with 8 bases left between them. CDR3 in amino acids: CASNSQSPLHF. The CDR3 nucleotides are TGTGCCAGCAATTCACAGTCACCCCTCCACTTT.

A few counts support this clone. The rearrangement links TRBV5-1 to TRBJ1-5, with a tentative D call TRBD1 (6 bases). Germline CDR1 and CDR2: SGHRS and YFSETQ. This CDR3 region has 15 residues. V was shortened by 3 bases and J by 0 bases, with 10 bases between the two germline ends. The CDR3 nucleotides are TGCGCCAGCAGCTCAGGGGATTATAGCAATCAGCCCCAGCATTTT. Encoded protein: CASSSGDYSNQPQHF.